The TCR beta chain described here comes from a study of T cell responses to AZD1222 COVID-19 vaccine. Some clones are missing from TCRdb's copy, which holds only in-frame ones; the method was immunoSEQ multiplex PCR. Of over 150,000 clones listed, around 93% were seen once; the top ten hold 0.8% to 1.3%. Trimming took off 0 bases at V and 7 bases at J, with 13 bases between the two ends. CDR1 and CDR2 from the germline V gene are MNHNS and SASEGT. This CDR3 is built from 15 residues. The rearrangement uses TRBV6-1 and TRBJ1-5; tentative D call: TRBD1 (5 bases). The starting material was peripheral blood, obtained 28 days after the second dose of the MenACWY control vaccine. This receptor was taken from an adult who received the MenACWY meningococcal vaccine as a control. CDR3 coding DNA: TGTGCCAGCAGTGAAGCGCTGGTGAGGGACCAGCCCCAGCATTTT. Translated, it gives CASSEALVRDQPQHF.